Following are 22 T cell receptor beta chains from one sample sequenced in a study of graft-versus-host responses after intestinal transplantation. Clones were read by immunoSEQ multiplex PCR, and TCRdb kept only the in-frame ones, dropping some. The data contain some 4,400 clones, 20% to 30% of them seen just once; the ten biggest clones take up approximately 5%. The material sequenced was alloreactive CD4+ T cells from a mixed lymphocyte reaction culture, taken before intestinal transplant. Stated subset: CFSE-low proliferating T cells sorted from roughly six-day pre-transplant mixed lymphocyte reaction (GvH or HvG direction). The source is a human patient who received an intestinal transplant.

Within the sample, this clone is medium-sized. The gene calls are TRBV5-1 and TRBJ2-5, with D perhaps given as TRBD1 or TRBD2 (5 bases each). Trimming removed 0 bases from V and 2 bases from J, with 8 bases in between. Germline-derived CDR1 and CDR2 are SGHRS and YFSETQ. This CDR3 is built from 14 residues. The CDR3 loop is CASSLAGTQETQYF. CDR3 bases: TGCGCCAGCAGCTTGGCCGGGACGCAAGAGACCCAGTACTTC.

This clone was observed a few times. Within the sample, other DNA sequences also encode this same CDR3. J is TRBJ2-1 and V is TRBV19, with 7 bases matching TRBD2. The CDR3 has 14 amino acids. Per the germline V gene, CDR1 is LNHDA and CDR2 is SQIVND (reference sequence). V lost 8 bases and J lost 4; bases outside the gene matches: 8. The CDR3 nucleotides are TGTGCCAGTGGTCGGGGGGAAACGTACAATGAGCAGTTCTTC. It encodes CASGRGETYNEQFF.

There are a few counts of this clone. The chain recombines TRBV9 with TRBJ1-6, with D hard to call. Trimming removed 0 bases at V and 0 bases at J, with 4 bases between. Germline CDR1 and CDR2: SGDLS and YYNGEE. The CDR3 is 15 residues long. CDR3 nucleotides: TGTGCCAGCAGCGTAGGTATCTCCTATAATTCACCCCTCCACTTT. This gives the protein CASSVGISYNSPLHF.

This chain connects TRBV13 to TRBJ2-3, with 7 nucleotides matching TRBD2. The CDR3 covers 15 residues. Germline-derived CDR1 and CDR2 are PRHDT and FYEKMQ (reference sequence). The V gene end was trimmed by 3 bases and the J gene end by 4 bases; junction bases not matched to a gene: 7. As DNA, the CDR3 is TGTGCCAGCAGCTTGGGCCTAGCGGAAGCAGATACGCAGTATTTT. Protein sequence: CASSLGLAEADTQYF.

This clone has a handful of counts. One base away lies a much larger clone, so this may be a sequencing read error. The chain links TRBV6-1 to TRBJ2-2; D perhaps matches TRBD2 (7 bases). Germline CDR1 and CDR2: MNHNS and SASEGT. CDR3 length: 17 residues. The CDR3 nucleotides read TGTGCCCGCAGTGAAGGGGGGGGCAGGGCGGGTACCGGGGAGCTGTTTTTT. Protein product: CARSEGGGRAGTGELFF.

J is TRBJ1-4 and V is TRBV30; D is perhaps TRBD1 (6 bases). The CDR3 spans 13 residues. Germline V gene sequence: CDR1 GTSNPN, CDR2 SVGIG (reference sequence). Trimming removed 0 bases from V and 5 bases from J, with 7 bases in between. The CDR3 loop reads CAWSVQGNEKLFF. Here the CDR3 DNA reads TGTGCCTGGAGTGTACAGGGAAATGAAAAACTGTTTTTT. Full variable domain (rest looked up from reference TRBV30 and TRBJ1-4): SQTIHQWPATLVQPVGSPLSLECTVEGTSNPNLYWYRQAAGRGLQLLFYSVGIGQISSEVPQNLSASRPQDRQFILSSKKLLLSDSGFYLCAWSVQGNEKLFFGSGTQLSVL.

This clone was observed a handful of times. The same CDR3 also results from other DNA sequences found in this sample. The V gene is TRBV5-1, the J gene TRBJ2-7, with D maybe TRBD2 (7 bases). The germline V and J ends were trimmed by 5 bases and 3 bases, with 21 bases remaining between them. Per the germline V gene, CDR1 is SGHRS and CDR2 is YFSETQ. This CDR3 has 16 amino acids. CDR3 bases: TGCGCCAGCAGGGAACAGGCAGGCGGGGGCGTCTACGAGCAGTACTTC. Its translation: CASREQAGGGVYEQYF.

This chain links TRBV6-9 with TRBJ1-6, with 9 bases lining up with TRBD1. V lost 3 bases to trimming and J lost 7 bases; unmatched junction nucleotides: 4. The CDR3 consists of 15 residues. The germline V gene has CDR1 MNHGY and CDR2 SVAAGI. CDR3 DNA: TGTGCCAGCAGTTACTACAGGGGGCAGAATTCACCCCTCCACTTT. Its protein is CASSYYRGQNSPLHF.

The chain combines TRBV2 with TRBJ2-3, with D hard to call. Germline CDR1 reads SNHLY; CDR2 reads FYNNEI. There are 14 residues in the CDR3. The ends were cut back, 1 base at V and 8 bases at J, with 13 bases in the middle. In nucleotides, the CDR3 is TGTGCCAGCAGTGAAGACTGGACCTCGGCTACGCAGTATTTT. Protein: CASSEDWTSATQYF.

V usage is TRBV6-5 and J usage is TRBJ1-5, with 7 bases aligning to TRBD1. This CDR3 is built from 15 residues. The V and J ends lost 6 bases and 7 bases, in that order; junction bases with no gene match: 12. Germline V lookup: CDR1 MNHEY, CDR2 SVGAGI. Here the CDR3 DNA reads TGTGCCAGCAGCCTGGACAGGAGGGGAGGCCAGCCCCAGCATTTT. Residues: CASSLDRRGGQPQHF.

This clone is medium-sized in the sample. The chain is built from TRBV14 and TRBJ2-7, with TRBD1 matching 8 bases. V lost 5 bases, J lost 1 base, and 7 bases stayed unmatched. This CDR3 has 15 residues. The germline gives CDR1 SGHDN, CDR2 FVKESK. Here the CDR3 DNA reads TGTGCCAGCAGCAAACTGGGACAGGCGTCCTACGAGCAGTACTTC. It codes for CASSKLGQASYEQYF.

The rearrangement uses TRBV11-3 and TRBJ2-7; 9 bases are shared with TRBD2. The V segment lost 1 base and the J segment 3 bases; nucleotides outside the gene matches: 7. CDR1 is SGHNT and CDR2 is YENEEA in the germline V gene. This CDR3 has 16 amino acids. The CDR3 sequence is CASSLGSSGRYYEQYF. Here the CDR3 DNA reads TGTGCCAGCAGCTTAGGTTCCAGCGGGAGGTACTACGAGCAGTACTTC.

This clone came up a few times. V usage is TRBV6-5 and J usage is TRBJ2-7; TRBD1 might be the D (6 bases). Germline CDR1 MNHEY, CDR2 SVGAGI. The CDR3 runs to 14 residues. Trimming stripped 5 bases from V and 3 bases from J, with 14 bases between. CDR3 DNA sequence: TGTGCCAGCAGTCAGAGGGGGAGCTACTACGAGCAGTACTTC. This encodes CASSQRGSYYEQYF.

The CDR3 nucleotides read TGCGCCAGCAGCCCCGTCGGGGCCTACGAGCAGTACTTC. It specifies CASSPVGAYEQYF. This chain connects TRBV4-1 to TRBJ2-7, with D possibly TRBD2 on 5 matching bases. Looked up from germline, CDR1 is MGHRA and CDR2 is YSYEKL. The CDR3 is made up of 13 amino acids. The V and J ends lost 4 bases and 2 bases respectively, with 9 bases between them.

CDR3 sequence reads: CASSLEVTGEQFF. The DNA for the CDR3 is TGTGCCAGCAGCTTAGAAGTGACAGGGGAGCAGTTCTTC. The gene calls are TRBV7-3 and TRBJ2-1; 7 positions agree with TRBD1. Looked up from germline, CDR1 is SGHTA and CDR2 is FQGTGA. The length of the CDR3 is 13 residues. After removal of 2 bases from V and 10 bases from J, the junction contained 5 bases not matched to a gene.

The rearrangement uses TRBV19 and TRBJ1-1; TRBD1 matches at 11 bases. The ends lost 5 bases at V and 3 bases at J; junction bases unmatched: 14. Germline CDR1 LNHDA, CDR2 SQIVND (reference sequence). The CDR3 is 18 residues long. The CDR3 sequence is CASSPPWTGGRGDTEAFF. The CDR3, as DNA: TGTGCCAGTAGTCCTCCTTGGACAGGGGGCCGGGGGGACACTGAAGCTTTCTTT.

This clone was seen a handful of times. One end of the junction fails to match germline, which may point to a read error. The genes are TRBV6-1 and TRBJ1-5; 8 bases match TRBD1. CDR3 length: 18 amino acids. Per the germline V gene, CDR1 is MNHNS and CDR2 is SASEGT. The CDR3, as DNA: TGTGCCATCAGTGCTCGATGGATGGGACAGGTAGGAGATCAGCCCCAGCATTTT. Amino acids: CAISARWMGQVGDQPQHF.

This clone has only a few counts. V gene TRBV29-1 combines with J gene TRBJ1-1; D remains ambiguous. This CDR3 has 13 residues. V gave up 7 bases and J gave up 3 bases, with 15 bases separating them. CDR1 is SQVTM, CDR2 ANQGSEA, per germline. As DNA, the CDR3 is TGCAGCGCCAGCTCAACGTGGGACACTGAAGCTTTCTTT. The encoded protein is CSASSTWDTEAFF.

This clone was observed a handful of times. The chain uses TRBV18 and TRBJ1-3, with TRBD1 identical over 8 bases. The CDR3 totals 16 residues. The germline gives CDR1 KGHSH, CDR2 LQKENI. Trimming took 1 base from V and 0 from J; bases not matched to a gene: 2. CDR3 residues: CASSPRDRSSGNTIYF. Written as DNA, the CDR3 is TGTGCCAGCTCACCACGGGACAGGAGCTCTGGAAACACCATATATTTT.

This clone was counted a few times. The chain links TRBV11-3 to TRBJ2-6; TRBD1 aligns across 9 bases. With V trimmed by 5 bases and J by 4 bases, 3 bases remained unmatched. The CDR3 extends over 15 amino acids. The germline V gene has CDR1 SGHNT and CDR2 YENEEA. CDR3 loop: CASSRDRAGANVLTF. The CDR3 DNA reads as TGTGCCAGCAGCCGGGACAGGGCGGGGGCCAACGTCCTGACTTTC.

With regard to this clone: Other DNA sequences in this specimen translate into the identical CDR3. The chain joins TRBV7-9 to TRBJ1-3; the D is unclear. The CDR3 is 14 amino acids. Trimming removed 1 base at V and 0 bases at J, with 4 bases between. Germline loops: CDR1 SEHNR, CDR2 FQNEAQ (reference sequence). The CDR3 bases are TGTGCCAGCAGCTTAGACAGCTCTGGAAACACCATATATTTT. It translates to CASSLDSSGNTIYF.

V is TRBV7-7 and J is TRBJ2-1; D is uncertain. Trimming shortened V by 2 bases and J by 2 bases, and 4 bases separated the two germline ends. Germline CDR1 reads SSHAT; CDR2 reads FNYEAQ (reference sequence). The CDR3 is 13 residues long. CDR3 loop: CASSLPPYNEQFF. CDR3 coding DNA: TGTGCCAGCAGCTTACCCCCCTACAATGAGCAGTTCTTC.